This TCR beta chain is from a study of ipilimumab plus nivolumab after autologous stem cell transplantation. Study context: The myeloma cohort included high-risk transplant-naive patients and patients relapsing within 3 years of a first autologous transplant.

Libraries were prepared by immunoSEQ multiplex PCR; TCRdb keeps only in-frame clonotypes and omits some of them. Here the sample spans 1,500 to 2,000 clones, approximately 86% being singletons. V shed 3 bases and J shed 4 bases, with 25 bases lying between them. The germline V gene has CDR1 SGDLS and CDR2 YYNGEE. The CDR3 has 19 amino acids. Dosing: nivolumab 3 mg/kg IV, weeks 1, 4, 7, 10, then every two weeks to week 26. The sequence derives from a male donor with multiple myeloma. The source was PBMCs, collected in a trial of ipilimumab plus nivolumab as post-transplant consolidation. This chain connects TRBV9 to TRBJ2-2, with D perhaps matching TRBD2 (6 bases). The CDR3 DNA is TGTGCCAGCAGCGCCCCGAAGGGGCGCGGGAATGGCGGCACCGGGGAGCTGTTTTTT. Its protein product is CASSAPKGRGNGGTGELFF.